The 5 T cell receptor beta chains below all came from one sample that was sequenced in a study of blood T cell repertoires in COVID-19 (dated by TCRdb to the early 2020s). Libraries were made using the immunoSEQ multiplex PCR assay. TCRdb took this table from immuneACCESS and kept in-frame rearrangements with V and J called. Such tables lack part of the clones; where checked against another copy, unresolved V genes explain under half of the gap, and the rest is unexplained. Here the sample has roughly 300,000 clones; around 87% occur a single time. The top ten clones comprise roughly 8% of the sample. Source material: peripheral blood. The receptors originated from a woman aged 50 to 60 who had recovered from COVID-19.

The genes are TRBV3-1 (or the pseudogene TRBV3-2) and TRBJ1-1, with D unclear. CDR3 length: 15 amino acids. From germline, CDR1 is LGHDT and CDR2 YNNKEL (reference sequence). Trimming took off 4 bases at V and 4 bases at J, with 16 bases between the two ends. CDR3 residues: CASSRRGERGTEAFF. CDR3 DNA sequence: TGTGCCAGCAGCCGCCGGGGTGAACGGGGCACTGAAGCTTTCTTT.

This clone was seen a few times. The chain has TRBV28 and TRBJ2-2; 8 nucleotides agree with TRBD2. The trim removed 8 bases at V and 4 bases at J, leaving 12 bases unmatched. The CDR3 has 16 amino acids. Germline loops: CDR1 MDHEN, CDR2 SYDVKM. The CDR3 DNA follows: TGTGCCAGCCGAGAACCGGGACTAGTAAGCACCGGGGAGCTGTTTTTT. Protein sequence: CASREPGLVSTGELFF. Based on the CDR3 plus reference TRBV28 and TRBJ2-2, the full variable domain is DVKVTQSSRYLVKRTGEKVFLECVQDMDHENMFWYRQDPGLGLRLIYFSYDVKMKEKGDIPEGYSVSREKKERFSLILESASTNQTSMYLCASREPGLVSTGELFFGEGSRLTVL.

This sequence joins TRBV7-2 and TRBJ2-7; 15 bases are a match to TRBD2. Unmatched junction bases numbered 10, after V lost 4 bases and J lost 0 bases. The CDR3 is 19 amino acids. Germline-derived CDR1 and CDR2 are SGHTA and FQGNSA. CDR3 bases: TGTGCCAGCAGCTGGACTAGCGGGGGGGCTACCCTCAGCTCCTACGAGCAGTACTTC. Residues: CASSWTSGGATLSSYEQYF. The full variable domain, with the rest looked up from reference TRBV7-2 and TRBJ2-7, is GAGVSQSPSNKVTEKGKDVELRCDPISGHTALYWYRQSLGQGLEFLIYFQGNSAPDKSGLPSDRFSAERTGGSVSTLTIQRTQQEDSAVYLCASSWTSGGATLSSYEQYFGPGTRLTVT.

This clone was recorded at least ten times. At one end, the junction sequence differs from germline, possibly due to a read error. The genes are TRBV6-1 and TRBJ1-2; 7 bases map to TRBD1. The CDR3 is 13 residues long. The germline V gene has CDR1 MNHNS and CDR2 SASEGT. In DNA, the CDR3 is TGTGCCAGCAGTGAGACAGGGAACTCTGGCTACACCTTC. It encodes CASSETGNSGYTF.

The chain combines TRBV5-1 with TRBJ2-1, with D unclear. Trimming stripped 2 bases from V and 0 bases from J, with 9 bases between. The CDR3 loop spans 15 amino acids. The germline V gene encodes CDR1 SGHRS and CDR2 YFSETQ. The CDR3 sequence is CASSFADSSYNEQFF. CDR3 sequence (DNA): TGCGCCAGCAGCTTTGCGGATAGCTCCTACAATGAGCAGTTCTTC.